Shown below are 20 T cell receptor beta chains from a single sample sequenced in a study of blood T cell repertoires in COVID-19. The repertoire was sequenced with immunoSEQ multiplex PCR; TCRdb's copy has only in-frame clones and lacks some. The data show about 190,000 clones, with roughly 80% seen just once and under 4% held by the top ten. Sequenced input: PBMCs or T cells enriched from blood (not recorded which). The receptors come from a woman aged 25-40 years who had recovered from COVID-19.

This chain uses TRBV7-2 with TRBJ2-5, with 9 nucleotides matching TRBD1. Looked up from germline, CDR1 is SGHTA and CDR2 is FQGNSA. The V gene end was trimmed by 5 bases and the J gene end by 1 base; junction bases not matched to a gene: 5. This CDR3 has 15 amino acids. The CDR3 region is CASSPDRGAQETQYF. The CDR3 bases are TGTGCCAGCAGCCCCGACAGGGGGGCCCAAGAGACCCAGTACTTC.

The CDR3 spells CASSGTDNEQFF. DNA of the CDR3: TGCGCCAGCAGCGGCACAGACAATGAGCAGTTCTTC. The chain carries TRBV5-1 and TRBJ2-1, with D hard to call. The CDR3 extends over 12 amino acids. The V and J ends lost 4 bases and 5 bases respectively, with 7 bases between them. Per the germline V gene, CDR1 is SGHRS and CDR2 is YFSETQ.

The chain combines TRBV7-6 with TRBJ2-1; D call uncertain. The CDR3 length is 11 residues. Trimming left V 0 bases short and J 9 bases short, with 3 bases between. Germline values: CDR1 SGHVS, CDR2 FNYEAQ. The CDR3 DNA reads as TGTGCCAGCAGCTTAGCCGGTGAGCAGTTCTTC. Its translation: CASSLAGEQFF.

DNA for the CDR3: TGTGCCAGCAGTACCGGAGGGCTAGCGGGGGTTCAAGAGACCCAGTACTTC. It codes for CASSTGGLAGVQETQYF. The J gene is TRBJ2-5, the V gene TRBV7-6, with 10 bases matching TRBD2. After removal of 6 bases from V and 2 bases from J, the junction contained 12 bases not matched to a gene. CDR3 length: 17 amino acids. Germline V CDR1 and CDR2: SGHVS, FNYEAQ.

This chain joins TRBV7-6 and TRBJ1-4, with no clear D. The germline CDR1 and CDR2 sequences are SGHVS and FNYEAQ. CDR3 length: 16 amino acids. Deletions cut 0 bases from V and 6 bases from J, with 14 bases between. CDR3 amino acids: CASSLAAGGSDEKLFF. CDR3 nucleotides: TGTGCCAGCAGCTTAGCGGCCGGCGGGTCCGATGAAAAACTGTTTTTT.

CDR3 sequence reads: CASVPGQGMVGYTF. The CDR3 nucleotides read TGTGCCAGCGTCCCGGGACAGGGTATGGTTGGCTACACCTTC. The chain links TRBV2 to TRBJ1-2, with TRBD1 matching 9 bases. The CDR3 runs 14 residues. CDR1 and CDR2 from the germline V gene are SNHLY and FYNNEI. J gave up 7 bases and V 8 bases, and 11 bases lay outside the gene matches.

V is TRBV7-9 and J is TRBJ2-3, with TRBD2 identical over 7 bases. Unmatched junction bases numbered 14, after V lost 5 bases and J lost 0 bases. Germline values: CDR1 SEHNR, CDR2 FQNEAQ (reference sequence). The CDR3 runs 18 residues. Here the CDR3 reads CASSHPGGSRASTDTQYF. CDR3 DNA sequence: TGTGCCAGCAGCCACCCGGGAGGTTCCCGCGCTAGCACAGATACGCAGTATTTT.

This clone was observed at least ten times. The chain has TRBV25-1 and TRBJ1-5; D not resolved. In germline, CDR1 is MGHDK, CDR2 SYGVNS. CDR3 length: 14 residues. V was pared by 2 bases and J by 9 bases, with 14 bases between. The CDR3 DNA reads as TGTGCCAGCAGTGAACCGGCTGGCGGAGGGCCCCAGCATTTT. Protein product: CASSEPAGGGPQHF.

In this sample, this clone turned up once. V is TRBV6-1 and J is TRBJ2-7; no clear D. Trimming shortened V by 3 bases and J by 0 bases, and 12 bases separated the two germline ends. This CDR3 contains 15 residues. Germline V gene sequence: CDR1 MNHNS, CDR2 SASEGT. CDR3: CASSDNRQDSYEQYF. CDR3 in DNA: TGTGCCAGCAGTGATAATCGGCAGGACTCCTACGAGCAGTACTTC.

V usage is TRBV4-2 and J usage is TRBJ2-3, with 11 bases lining up with TRBD2. V gave up 1 base and J gave up 5 bases; unmatched junction bases: 5. The CDR3 is made up of 16 amino acids. Germline CDR1 is LGHNA and CDR2 is YNFKEQ. For the CDR3, the DNA is TGTGCCAGCAGCCAAGTTAGCGGGGGGGCGGGAGATACGCAGTATTTT. Encoded protein: CASSQVSGGAGDTQYF.

Many counts were recorded for this clone. The chain joins TRBV7-2 to TRBJ2-5; the match to TRBD2 covers 8 bases. J gave up 4 bases and V 5 bases, and 6 bases lay outside the gene matches. Germline V lookup: CDR1 SGHTA, CDR2 FQGNSA. The CDR3 is 14 residues long. CDR3 protein: CASSRRGGSETQYF. The CDR3 DNA reads TGTGCCAGCAGCCGCCGGGGGGGGTCAGAGACCCAGTACTTC.

This clone was found a few times. The V gene is TRBV12-3 or TRBV12-4, the J gene TRBJ1-2; D ambiguous. This CDR3 has 12 amino acids. V lost 2 bases and J 7 bases, leaving 8 bases between the germline ends. CDR3 sequence: CASSLPLRGYTF. The CDR3 DNA follows: TGTGCCAGCAGTTTACCCTTGCGTGGCTACACCTTC.

This sequence joins TRBV23-1 and TRBJ2-4; 7 bases are shared with TRBD1. TRBV23-1 is an ORF for which the function is uncertain. CDR3 size: 14 residues. V lost 8 bases and J lost 6; bases outside the gene matches: 10. The CDR3 DNA reads TGCGCCAGCGGGCCTGATTGGGACAGAAACATTCAGTACTTC. This encodes CASGPDWDRNIQYF.

The chain combines TRBV5-1 with TRBJ2-5; D call uncertain. Trimming removed 4 bases from V and 2 bases from J, with 6 bases in between. CDR3 length equals 12 residues. Germline values: CDR1 SGHRS, CDR2 YFSETQ. CDR3 bases: TGCGCCAGCAGCGGGCTTCAAGAGACCCAGTACTTC. This gives the protein CASSGLQETQYF.

This rearrangement joins TRBV24-1 to TRBJ2-1; 8 bases agree with TRBD2. This CDR3 is built from 15 residues. Germline V gene sequence: CDR1 KGHDR, CDR2 SFDVKD. Germline trimming cut 4 bases from V and 7 bases from J; bases unmatched to any gene: 8. As DNA, the CDR3 is TGTGCCACCAGTGAGCCAGCGGGAGCGGAAAATGAGCAGTTCTTC. Residues: CATSEPAGAENEQFF.

This chain uses TRBV6-5 with TRBJ1-2, with D perhaps matching TRBD1 (5 bases). Germline V CDR1 and CDR2: MNHEY, SVGAGI. The CDR3 is 14 amino acids. V lost 2 bases and J 6 bases, leaving 13 bases between the germline ends. The CDR3 loop is CASSYRQGGHGYTF. For the CDR3, the DNA is TGTGCCAGCAGTTACCGGCAGGGAGGACATGGCTACACCTTC.

This clone was detected only once. V and J are TRBV5-1 and TRBJ1-3; no clear D. The germline gives CDR1 SGHRS, CDR2 YFSETQ. Trimming pared 3 bases from V and 2 bases from J, leaving 12 bases between. This CDR3 has 15 residues. The CDR3 here is CASSWELATGNTIYF. The CDR3 DNA reads as TGCGCCAGCAGCTGGGAGTTAGCTACTGGAAACACCATATATTTT. Full variable domain (rest looked up from reference TRBV5-1 and TRBJ1-3): KAGVTQTPRYLIKTRGQQVTLSCSPISGHRSVSWYQQTPGQGLQFLFEYFSETQRNKGNFPGRFSGRQFSNSRSEMNVSTLELGDSALYLCASSWELATGNTIYFGEGSWLTVV.

The genes are TRBV5-1 and TRBJ2-5; tentatively, D is TRBD1 (5 bases). Germline CDR1 SGHRS, CDR2 YFSETQ. Trimming cost V 0 bases and J 2 bases, with 11 bases left between them. The CDR3 is 15 residues long. The CDR3 is CASSLGTLNQETQYF. In nucleotides, the CDR3 is TGCGCCAGCAGCTTGGGGACACTCAATCAAGAGACCCAGTACTTC. Variable domain in full (rest from reference TRBV5-1 and TRBJ2-5): KAGVTQTPRYLIKTRGQQVTLSCSPISGHRSVSWYQQTPGQGLQFLFEYFSETQRNKGNFPGRFSGRQFSNSRSEMNVSTLELGDSALYLCASSLGTLNQETQYFGPGTRLLVL.

V is TRBV5-6 and J is TRBJ2-3, with no clear D. V lost 0 bases and J 6 bases, leaving 8 bases between the germline ends. Per the germline V gene, CDR1 is SGHDT and CDR2 is YYEEEE. The CDR3 is 13 amino acids. The CDR3 region has the DNA TGTGCCAGCAGCTTGGCCGGTTCCGATACGCAGTATTTT. This translates into CASSLAGSDTQYF.

This chain joins TRBV5-4 and TRBJ1-4; 8 positions agree with TRBD1. Germline V gene lookup returns CDR1 SGHNT and CDR2 YYREEE (reference sequence). This CDR3 is built from 15 residues. Germline trimming cut 3 bases from V and 7 bases from J; bases unmatched to any gene: 8. The CDR3 DNA is TGTGCCAGCAGCTCTGACAGGGGCCGTGGTGAAAAACTGTTTTTT. It codes for CASSSDRGRGEKLFF.